This TCR beta chain was obtained from a study of cytomegalovirus exposure and HLA in healthy donors. Study-wide findings and caveats: Among CMV-associated TCR beta chains, most appeared HLA-restricted in a later analysis. The classifier reportedly diagnosed cytomegalovirus status with high specificity and sensitivity.

60 Vbeta and 13 Jbeta primers were used in PCR. The protocol was immunoSEQ multiplex PCR, while the TCRdb copy is restricted to in-frame clones and leaves out a portion. The profile shows some 130,000 clones, 75% of them singletons. On this clone: Its antigen is unknown.

The sequence came from a man under 40 in good health and CMV-seronegative. Sequencing was performed on PBMCs.

CDR3 DNA: TGTGCCAGCAGCCAGACAGACAATCAGCCCCAGCATTTT. It codes for CASSQTDNQPQHF. V is TRBV6-4 and J is TRBJ1-5; maybe TRBD1 (5 bases). Deletions cut 6 bases from V and 3 bases from J, with 9 bases between. This CDR3 contains 13 residues. Looked up from germline, CDR1 is MRHNA and CDR2 is SNTAGT.